Listed here are 15 T cell receptor beta chains from one sample, sequenced in a study of shared clonotypes between healthy human individuals. Only in-frame clones appear in the TCRdb table, and some are missing; sequencing was by immunoSEQ multiplex PCR. The sample lists more than 1,200,000 clones; less than 99% were seen once. Sequenced input: naive CD4+ T cells sorted from blood. The subset: CD45RA+ positively selected. The receptors were gathered from a man aged 25-45 years in good health.

The rearrangement uses TRBV5-5 and TRBJ1-2; D might be TRBD1 (5 bases). Germline CDR1 is SGHKS and CDR2 is YYEKEE (reference sequence). The V and J ends lost 0 bases and 9 bases respectively, with 15 bases between them. This CDR3 spans 14 amino acids. In DNA, the CDR3 is TGTGCCAGCAGCTTGGTAGTTTCGGGGGGTAGCTACACCTTC. Its protein product is CASSLVVSGGSYTF.

The chain carries TRBV28 and TRBJ1-5; possible D gene TRBD1, 5 bases. Trimming cost V 5 bases and J 0 bases, with 17 bases left between them. Germline V gene data show CDR1 as MDHEN and CDR2 as SYDVKM. CDR3 length: 17 residues. Written as DNA, the CDR3 is TGTGCCAGCAGTCCCTGGTCGGGGCGAGGTAGCAATCAGCCCCAGCATTTT. This translates into CASSPWSGRGSNQPQHF.

CDR3 protein: CASSFGEGTQYF. The CDR3 nucleotides read TGTGCCAGCAGCTTTGGGGAGGGGACCCAGTACTTC. The chain joins TRBV13 to TRBJ2-5; 7 bases map to TRBD2. CDR1 is PRHDT and CDR2 is FYEKMQ in the germline V gene (reference sequence). The CDR3 runs 12 residues. Trimming removed 3 bases from V and 7 bases from J; junction bases left unmatched: 2. Combining the CDR3 with reference TRBV13 and TRBJ2-5 gives the whole variable domain AAGVIQSPRHLIKEKRETATLKCYPIPRHDTVYWYQQGPGQDPQFLISFYEKMQSDKGSIPDRFSAQQFSDYHSELNMSSLELGDSALYFCASSFGEGTQYFGPGTRLLVL.

The genes are TRBV27 and TRBJ2-7; 9 bases line up with TRBD1. Germline values: CDR1 MNHEY, CDR2 SMNVEV (reference sequence). V lost 10 bases, J lost 3 bases, and 7 bases stayed unmatched. The CDR3 length is 13 residues. CDR3 bases: TGTGCCACTTCGGGACAGGGTCTCTACGAGCAGTACTTC. It yields the protein CATSGQGLYEQYF.

This chain uses TRBV18 with TRBJ2-1, with a possible D match to TRBD2 (6 bases). The V gene lost 6 bases and the J gene lost 0 bases, with 18 bases spanning the gap. In germline, CDR1 is KGHSH, CDR2 LQKENI. The CDR3 contains 17 residues. CDR3 DNA sequence: TGTGCCAGCTCGAGAGAGTTAGCGGATATCTCCTACAATGAGCAGTTCTTC. This encodes CASSRELADISYNEQFF.

J is TRBJ1-1 and V is TRBV6-1; D is possibly TRBD1 (5 bases). With 7 bases removed from V and 7 bases from J, the gap between germline ends came to 19 bases. Per germline, CDR1 MNHNS and CDR2 SASEGT. The CDR3 sequence is 14 residues long. The CDR3 reads CASNRGIRQFEAFF. In nucleotides, the CDR3 is TGTGCCAGCAACCGAGGGATTAGACAGTTTGAAGCTTTCTTT.

This clone occurred once. The rearrangement uses TRBV7-3 and TRBJ2-1; weak D call: TRBD1 (5 bases). Germline V CDR1 and CDR2: SGHTA, FQGTGA. The CDR3 is made up of 14 amino acids. Trimming removed 1 base at V and 8 bases at J, with 12 bases between. CDR3: CASSLRGHLDEQFF. CDR3 bases: TGTGCCAGCAGCTTAAGAGGACATCTCGATGAGCAGTTCTTC.

The rearrangement joins TRBV4-1 to TRBJ2-7; D ambiguous. The V gene's germline CDR1 is MGHRA and CDR2 YSYEKL. Deletions cut 0 bases from V and 0 bases from J, with 12 bases between. This CDR3 region has 16 residues. This chain's CDR3 is CASSQDLGGSSYEQYF. CDR3 DNA: TGCGCCAGCAGCCAAGATTTGGGCGGCAGCTCCTACGAGCAGTACTTC.

The V call is TRBV7-7, the J call TRBJ2-1, with 9 bases that match TRBD2. Germline V gene data show CDR1 as SSHAT and CDR2 as FNYEAQ (reference sequence). This CDR3 has 13 residues. Trimming cost V 0 bases and J 9 bases; bases outside gene matches: 0. CDR3 residues: CASSLATSGEQFF. CDR3 nucleotides: TGTGCCAGCAGCTTAGCGACTAGCGGTGAGCAGTTCTTC.

The gene calls are TRBV5-1 and TRBJ2-1; D possibly matches TRBD1 or TRBD2 (5 bases each). This CDR3 is 17 amino acids long. The germline V gene has CDR1 SGHRS and CDR2 YFSETQ. The V end was cut by 0 bases, the J end by 6 bases, with 19 bases between. CDR3 sequence: CASSLAVGIRGGNEQFF. The CDR3 nucleotides read TGCGCCAGCAGCTTGGCGGTCGGGATCCGGGGCGGCAATGAGCAGTTCTTC. The entire variable domain, with the rest obtained from reference TRBV5-1 and TRBJ2-1, is as follows: KAGVTQTPRYLIKTRGQQVTLSCSPISGHRSVSWYQQTPGQGLQFLFEYFSETQRNKGNFPGRFSGRQFSNSRSEMNVSTLELGDSALYLCASSLAVGIRGGNEQFFGPGTRLTVL.

This clone was seen only once. Other nucleotide sequences from this sample produce the same CDR3. V usage is TRBV18 and J usage is TRBJ2-1; TRBD2 agrees at 16 bases. V shed 0 bases, J shed 0 bases, and the junction held 2 bases outside the gene matches. Germline CDR1 is KGHSH and CDR2 is LQKENI. This CDR3 region has 19 residues. CDR3 sequence reads: CASSPPGLAGGSSYNEQFF. In nucleotides, the CDR3 is TGTGCCAGCTCACCACCGGGACTAGCGGGAGGGAGCTCCTACAATGAGCAGTTCTTC.

The chain combines TRBV7-9 with TRBJ2-1; 9 bases agree with TRBD2. CDR1 is SEHNR, CDR2 FQNEAQ, per germline (reference sequence). J lost 7 bases, V lost 5 bases, and 12 bases had no gene match. The CDR3 is 16 amino acids. CDR3 region: CASSHWTSANLNEQFF. The CDR3 DNA follows: TGTGCCAGCAGCCATTGGACTAGCGCCAACCTTAATGAGCAGTTCTTC.

The chain employs TRBV7-9 and TRBJ1-3; D is unclear. The V end was cut by 1 base, the J end by 2 bases, with 9 bases between. The CDR3 is 15 amino acids. Germline CDR1 is SEHNR and CDR2 is FQNEAQ (reference sequence). CDR3 coding DNA: TGTGCCAGCAGCTTAGTCCGGGCGGCTGGAAACACCATATATTTT. Its translation is CASSLVRAAGNTIYF.

This rearrangement joins TRBV9 to TRBJ2-7, with D possibly matching TRBD1 (6 bases). The V end was cut by 0 bases, the J end by 5 bases, with 15 bases between. The CDR3 has 15 amino acids. Germline V gives CDR1 SGDLS, CDR2 YYNGEE. CDR3 residues: CASSVAGTRLHEQYF. CDR3 sequence (DNA): TGTGCCAGCAGCGTAGCCGGGACACGGCTACACGAGCAGTACTTC.

The chain is built from TRBV7-6 and TRBJ2-5; D might be TRBD1 (7 bases). This CDR3 is built from 15 residues. Germline V gene data show CDR1 as SGHVS and CDR2 as FNYEAQ. Trimming pared 1 base from V and 1 base from J, leaving 10 bases between. CDR3 sequence reads: CASSLGQGGQETQYF. The CDR3 region has the DNA TGTGCCAGCAGCTTAGGACAGGGAGGCCAAGAGACCCAGTACTTC.